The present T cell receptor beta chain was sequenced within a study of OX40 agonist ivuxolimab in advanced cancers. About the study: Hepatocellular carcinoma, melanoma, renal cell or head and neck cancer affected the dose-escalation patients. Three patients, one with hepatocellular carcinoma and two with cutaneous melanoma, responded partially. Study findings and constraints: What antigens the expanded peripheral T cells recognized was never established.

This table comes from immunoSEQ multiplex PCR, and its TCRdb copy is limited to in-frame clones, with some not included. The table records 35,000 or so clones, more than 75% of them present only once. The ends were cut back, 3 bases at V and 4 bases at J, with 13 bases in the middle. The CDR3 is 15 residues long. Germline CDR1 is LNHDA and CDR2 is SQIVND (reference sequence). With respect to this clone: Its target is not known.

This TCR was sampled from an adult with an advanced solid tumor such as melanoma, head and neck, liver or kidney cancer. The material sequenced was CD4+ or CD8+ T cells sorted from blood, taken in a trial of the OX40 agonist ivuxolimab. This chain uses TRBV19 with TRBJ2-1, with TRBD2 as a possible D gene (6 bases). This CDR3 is CASSMVQGGYNEQFF. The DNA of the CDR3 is TGTGCCAGTAGTATGGTTCAGGGAGGATACAATGAGCAGTTCTTC.